What follows describes a single T cell receptor beta chain. Its target antigen remains unknown. It has no much larger one-base neighbor in the sample; base qualities were not kept. This sample was included in a study of blood T cell repertoires in COVID-19 (dated by TCRdb to about 2020). Regarding the study in general: Samples from collaborators originated in the United States, Italy and Spain and spanned both the acute and convalescent phases of COVID-19. The material from the prospective study consisted of cDNA or gDNA derived from T cells, B-cell-depleted T cells, or PBMCs. Where available, HLA class I and class II types were taken from metadata supplied by the sample provider and were not determined by assay-based typing. A freely available public database, intended as a resource for researchers studying the immune response to SARS-CoV-2, is where the repertoires were released. A de-identified subject ID, COVID-19 status, age in years and sex were almost always included in the sample metadata. The samples were drawn from the first 160 participants of the ongoing ImmuneRACE study and from 950 to 1,500 subjects provided by 6 global collaborators. The dataset comprised deeply sampled blood TCRbeta repertoires from subjects exposed to, actively infected with, or recovered from COVID-19.

TCRbeta CDR3 regions were amplified from genomic DNA by means of the immunoSEQ Assay, a bias-controlled multiplex PCR. The study's processing was this. Within the assay, amplification of reference gene primers was used to estimate how many nucleated cells each sample contained. To quantify the absolute abundance of each unique TCRbeta CDR3 rearrangement, sequence reads were collapsed and filtered. For each sample, productive Simpson clonality was calculated as the square root of Simpson's diversity index across productive rearrangements. TCRdb took over this immuneACCESS table, retaining in-frame rearrangements with V and J assigned. Such tables are incomplete; in checked studies, under half of the missing clones stem from an unresolved V gene, and the remainder is unexplained. V and J calls and clone size follow that table, whereas D and trimming were derived from the DNA. This sample is represented by 30,000 to 40,000 clones; more than 70% of them were singletons. Roughly 30% of the sample is in the top ten clones.

Collaborating institutions collected whole blood in K2EDTA tubes following their own protocols. For TCRbeta analysis, collaborator samples were shipped as frozen whole blood, as isolated PBMCs, or as DNA extracted from either sample type. The paper's findings and limits, for the study overall: Clinical and demographic metadata were provided uncurated, with the amount varying by source and participant.

Per the germline V gene, SGHTA is the CDR1 and FQGNSA is the CDR2. The CDR3 spans 15 residues, from the cysteine through the phenylalanine. Only the CDR3 region is kept as DNA, spanning 45 bases read in frame from base 1. V loses 5 bases, J loses 2 bases, and the germline ends lie 16 bases apart. The sequence joins TRBV7-2 to TRBJ2-7, with an unclear D gene assignment. The TCR comes from a man in his 70s with active COVID-19. The sample was peripheral blood. The CDR3 reads as follows: CASSLYRLVTYEQYF. The nucleotide sequence reads TGTGCCAGCAGCCTATACCGACTGGTTACCTACGAGCAGTACTTC.